The rows below give T cell receptor beta chains drawn from one sample of a study of blood T cell repertoires in COVID-19. Only in-frame clones appear in the TCRdb table, and some are missing; sequencing was by immunoSEQ multiplex PCR. The top ten clones hold 0.8% to 0.85% of a sample with a few hundred thousand clones, 70% to 90% of them seen once. Sequencing was done on a sample of peripheral blood. The receptors come from a man aged 18 to 35 with COVID-19, enrolled during active disease. Both conserved end residues are part of each CDR3. D genes are given only for firm matches. The listing skips clone size in some rows; elsewhere it reads once, few, many or a size class.

TRBV5-1,-,TRBJ2-3,-,CASSLYPGSTNTDTQYF,TGCGCCAGCAGCCTTTACCCAGGATCTACAAACACAGATACGCAGTATTTT
TRBV7-8,-,TRBJ2-1,-,CASSLEGSGQRQFF,TGTGCCAGCAGCTTAGAGGGTAGCGGACAAAGGCAGTTCTTC
TRBV25-1,-,TRBJ1-1,-,CASSGKGQPTEAFF,TGTGCCAGCAGTGGAAAAGGACAGCCCACTGAAGCTTTCTTT
TRBV5-1,-,TRBJ2-2,once,CASSPGQGGTGELFF,TGCGCCAGCAGCCCTGGACAGGGAGGGACCGGGGAGCTGTTTTTT
TRBV7-9,-,TRBJ1-4,-,CASSPGLNLGSPEKLFF,TGTGCCAGCAGCCCGGGACTTAACCTGGGGTCGCCAGAAAAACTGTTTTTT
TRBV30,-,TRBJ2-7,-,CAWSSSSSYEQYF,TGTGCCTGGAGTTCTAGCTCCTCCTACGAGCAGTACTTC
TRBV10-3,TRBD1,TRBJ1-6,-,CAISEGTGSSPLHF,TGTGCCATCAGTGAGGGGACAGGGAGTTCACCCCTCCACTTT
TRBV28,-,TRBJ1-6,-,CASSLLGQGNSPLHF,TGTGCCAGCAGTTTATTGGGTCAGGGGAATTCACCCCTCCACTTT
TRBV3-1/TRBV3-2,-,TRBJ1-6,-,CASSQDRELPLHF,TGTGCCAGCAGCCAAGATCGGGAGCTACCCCTCCACTTT
TRBV19,TRBD1,TRBJ2-2,-,CASSTQQGGNTGELFF,TGTGCCAGTAGTACCCAACAGGGGGGCAACACCGGGGAGCTGTTTTTT
TRBV12-3/TRBV12-4,-,TRBJ2-3,-,CASSLTGDTQYF,TGTGCCAGCAGTTTAACCGGAGATACGCAGTATTTT
TRBV4-1,-,TRBJ2-2,-,CASSHSVNTGELFF,TGCGCCAGCAGCCATAGTGTAAACACCGGGGAGCTGTTTTTT
TRBV4-1,-,TRBJ2-1,-,CASSQGALNNEQFF,TGCGCCAGCAGCCAGGGGGCGCTGAACAATGAGCAGTTCTTC
TRBV27,TRBD1,TRBJ1-1,-,CASRHNRGPNTEAFF,TGTGCCAGCAGACACAACAGGGGCCCGAACACTGAAGCTTTCTTT
TRBV7-9,TRBD1,TRBJ2-7,-,CASSSNRGMFYEQYF,TGTGCCAGCAGCTCCAACAGGGGGATGTTCTACGAGCAGTACTTC
TRBV20-1,-,TRBJ1-1,-,CSASTGNTEAFF,TGCAGTGCTAGTACCGGGAACACTGAAGCTTTCTTT
TRBV5-1,-,TRBJ2-5,-,CASALVPGETQYF,TGCGCCAGCGCCTTGGTCCCGGGAGAGACCCAGTACTTC
TRBV27,TRBD1,TRBJ1-1,-,CASSVATGGDWSEAFF,TGTGCCAGCAGTGTTGCGACAGGGGGCGATTGGTCTGAAGCTTTCTTT
TRBV6-2/TRBV6-3,TRBD1,TRBJ1-4,-,CASSYLARGLSGQFEKLFF,TGTGCCAGCAGTTACCTGGCCAGGGGGCTTTCAGGCCAATTTGAAAAACTGTTTTTT
TRBV6-5,TRBD2,TRBJ2-7,-,CASRGSGETYEQYF,TGTGCCAGCCGGGGGAGCGGGGAAACCTACGAGCAGTACTTC
TRBV4-2,-,TRBJ2-7,-,CASSAQRQSSYEQYF,TGTGCCAGCAGCGCGCAGCGGCAGAGCTCCTACGAGCAGTACTTC
TRBV7-9,-,TRBJ2-1,-,CASSLNPSNEQFF,TGTGCCAGCAGCTTAAACCCCAGCAATGAGCAGTTCTTC
TRBV6-1,-,TRBJ1-4,-,CASSEVGGPQEKLFF,TGTGCCAGCAGTGAAGTGGGGGGGCCCCAGGAAAAACTGTTTTTT
TRBV19,TRBD2,TRBJ2-1,-,CASRTGGTSGEYNEQFF,TGTGCCAGTAGGACCGGGGGGACTAGCGGGGAATACAATGAGCAGTTCTTC
TRBV10-1,TRBD1,TRBJ2-7,once,CASSARLPGQGPYEQYF,TGCGCCAGCAGTGCTCGGCTCCCGGGACAGGGTCCCTACGAGCAGTACTTC
TRBV30,TRBD2,TRBJ2-1,-,CAWSVGERDPNEQFF,TGTGCCTGGAGTGTAGGGGAGCGGGACCCCAATGAGCAGTTCTTC
TRBV5-5,TRBD2,TRBJ2-3,-,CASSSTSGTDTQYF,TGTGCCAGCAGCTCGACTAGCGGGACGGATACGCAGTATTTT
TRBV19,-,TRBJ1-4,-,CASSIGSAGYEKLFF,TGTGCCAGTAGTATAGGGTCGGCAGGGTATGAAAAACTGTTTTTT